What follows are 18 T cell receptor beta chains derived from one specimen sequenced in a study of blood T cell repertoires in COVID-19. The assay was immunoSEQ multiplex PCR, and TCRdb's table has in-frame clones only and misses some. The sample consists of roughly 200,000 clones, roughly 80% of them appearing once. Sequencing input: PBMCs or T cells enriched from blood (not recorded which). The source is a woman in her forties or fifties who had been exposed to COVID-19.

CDR3 bases: TGTGCCAGCCTCCAGGAGGCGCCGAACACTGAAGCTTTCTTT. It translates to CASLQEAPNTEAFF. The rearrangement uses TRBV2 and TRBJ1-1; D ambiguous. CDR3 length equals 14 residues. V was cut by 8 bases and J by 1 base, with 14 bases left in between. The germline V gene encodes CDR1 SNHLY and CDR2 FYNNEI.

The chain links TRBV18 to TRBJ2-5, with a possible D match to TRBD2 (6 bases). Trimming took 3 bases from V and 7 from J, leaving 21 bases between them. CDR3 length: 16 residues. Germline lookup yields CDR1 KGHSH and CDR2 LQKENI. In DNA form, the CDR3 reads TGTGCCAGCTCACCGTCACCCCCTAGCGCTGCCGGGACCCAGTACTTC. Translated: CASSPSPPSAAGTQYF.

V usage is TRBV5-4 and J usage is TRBJ1-3; 8 bases map to TRBD1. The germline CDR1 and CDR2 sequences are SGHNT and YYREEE (reference sequence). The CDR3 loop spans 17 amino acids. The V and J ends lost 2 bases and 0 bases, in that order; junction bases with no gene match: 7. The CDR3 here is CASSLRTGTVSGNTIYF. CDR3 bases: TGTGCCAGCAGCTTACGGACAGGGACCGTCTCTGGAAACACCATATATTTT.

This clone was found a few times. The chain recombines TRBV2 with TRBJ2-1, with a possible D match to TRBD1 (5 bases). Germline CDR1 reads SNHLY; CDR2 reads FYNNEI. CDR3 length: 15 residues. Trimming pared 5 bases from V and 4 bases from J, leaving 15 bases between. The CDR3 region has the DNA TGTGCCAGCAGTCCAACCCAGGGTAGTTACAATGAGCAGTTCTTC. It yields the protein CASSPTQGSYNEQFF.

The chain combines TRBV5-1 with TRBJ1-4, with D unresolved. The germline V gene encodes CDR1 SGHRS and CDR2 YFSETQ. Deletions cut 1 base from V and 8 bases from J, with 12 bases between. CDR3 size: 14 residues. CDR3 sequence reads: CASSLSRTGEKLFF. Written as DNA, the CDR3 is TGCGCCAGCAGCTTGTCCCGGACGGGGGAAAAACTGTTTTTT. Using reference TRBV5-1 and TRBJ1-4 for the parts outside the CDR3, the full variable domain is KAGVTQTPRYLIKTRGQQVTLSCSPISGHRSVSWYQQTPGQGLQFLFEYFSETQRNKGNFPGRFSGRQFSNSRSEMNVSTLELGDSALYLCASSLSRTGEKLFFGSGTQLSVL.

The chain couples TRBV7-8 to TRBJ1-1, with D tentatively TRBD1 (6 bases). The CDR3 is 13 residues long. From germline, CDR1 is SGHVS and CDR2 FQNEAQ. Trimming removed 5 bases at V and 3 bases at J, with 10 bases between. The CDR3 protein is CASSLQGHTEAFF. The CDR3 DNA reads TGTGCCAGCAGCCTTCAGGGGCACACTGAAGCTTTCTTT.

This chain uses TRBV2 with TRBJ1-1, with D tentatively TRBD1 (6 bases). Per germline, CDR1 SNHLY and CDR2 FYNNEI. Trimming pared 9 bases from V and 11 bases from J, leaving 28 bases between. The length of the CDR3 is 15 residues. The CDR3 nucleotides are TGTGCCAGATCGAGACAGAGGACGGGGACTAGGGGGGCTTTCTTT. This codes for CARSRQRTGTRGAFF.

The rearrangement uses TRBV28 and TRBJ2-1, with a possible D match to TRBD2 (7 bases). The CDR3 is made up of 14 amino acids. With 4 bases removed from V and 8 bases from J, the gap between germline ends came to 15 bases. Germline CDR1 and CDR2: MDHEN and SYDVKM. The CDR3 sequence is CASSSPGAGDEQFF. CDR3 sequence (DNA): TGTGCCAGCAGTTCCCCAGGGGCGGGGGATGAGCAGTTCTTC.

The chain recombines TRBV3-1 (or the pseudogene TRBV3-2) with TRBJ1-5; D is uncertain. CDR1 and CDR2 from the germline V gene are LGHDT and YNNKEL (reference sequence). CDR3 length: 15 residues. Trimming removed 1 base from V and 6 bases from J, with 13 bases in between. The DNA of the CDR3 is TGTGCCAGCAGCCAAGGAGCGGCTTCACGTCAGCCCCAGCATTTT. It yields the protein CASSQGAASRQPQHF.

The chain joins TRBV6-5 to TRBJ1-1; perhaps TRBD1 as D (5 bases). The germline gives CDR1 MNHEY, CDR2 SVGAGI. The CDR3 spans 15 residues. V lost 0 bases to trimming and J lost 4 bases, with 12 bases between them. CDR3 coding DNA: TGTGCCAGCAGTTACTCAGGGTCGGGGGGCACTGAAGCTTTCTTT. Translating gives CASSYSGSGGTEAFF.

The rearrangement links TRBV7-9 to TRBJ1-2; D gene ambiguous. This CDR3 comprises 12 residues. Trimming stripped 4 bases from V and 4 bases from J, with 7 bases between. The germline V gene encodes CDR1 SEHNR and CDR2 FQNEAQ (reference sequence). The DNA for the CDR3 is TGTGCCAGCAGCTCAGATTTCTATGGCTACACCTTC. Translated: CASSSDFYGYTF.

This chain uses TRBV7-8 with TRBJ2-5, with 11 bases aligning to TRBD2. This CDR3 spans 17 amino acids. CDR1 is SGHVS and CDR2 is FQNEAQ in the germline V gene. V shed 5 bases, J shed 4 bases, and the junction held 12 bases outside the gene matches. This CDR3 is CASSLLFSGGAGETQYF. Written as DNA, the CDR3 is TGTGCCAGCAGCCTCCTGTTTAGCGGGGGGGCGGGAGAGACCCAGTACTTC.

This chain uses TRBV28 with TRBJ2-7; 7 bases line up with TRBD1. Per the germline V gene, CDR1 is MDHEN and CDR2 is SYDVKM. V trimming: 6 bases; J trimming: 2 bases; junction bases outside the gene matches: 7. This CDR3 spans 14 amino acids. CDR3 amino acids: CASSLDRFPYEQYF. CDR3 DNA sequence: TGTGCCAGCAGCCTGGACAGGTTTCCCTACGAGCAGTACTTC.

The chain has TRBV21-1 and TRBJ2-7; the table's TRBD1 call for D was not verified on the DNA. TRBV21-1 is tagged as a pseudogene. This CDR3 is built from 17 residues. The CDR3 reads CASSRTPQVESPYEQYF. The CDR3, as DNA: TGTGCCAGCAGCAGAACCCCGCAGGTGGAATCTCCCTACGAGCAGTACTTC.

This chain joins TRBV21-1 and TRBJ2-1; TRBD1, the table's D call, was not compared with the DNA. TRBV21-1 is listed as a pseudogene. The CDR3 is 15 residues long. The CDR3 loop is CASTRQGITYNEQFF. The CDR3 bases are TGTGCCAGCACCCGCCAGGGGATCACCTACAATGAGCAGTTCTTC.

This chain connects TRBV4-2 to TRBJ1-2, with D unresolved. V gave up 0 bases and J gave up 0 bases, with 11 bases separating them. Germline CDR1 and CDR2: LGHNA and YNFKEQ. The CDR3 is 16 residues long. The CDR3, as DNA: TGTGCCAGCAGCCAAGATAACCCCGGGTCTAACTATGGCTACACCTTC. Translation: CASSQDNPGSNYGYTF.

The V gene is TRBV19, the J gene TRBJ2-1; D might be TRBD2 (5 bases). With 3 bases removed from V and 9 bases from J, the gap between germline ends came to 12 bases. CDR1 and CDR2 (germline): LNHDA, SQIVND (reference sequence). The CDR3 runs to 13 residues. The CDR3 bases are TGTGCCAGTAGTATTCGCCCACTAGGTGAGCAGTTCTTC. Amino acids: CASSIRPLGEQFF. Together with reference TRBV19 and TRBJ2-1, the CDR3 gives the full variable domain: DGGITQSPKYLFRKEGQNVTLSCEQNLNHDAMYWYRQDPGQGLRLIYYSQIVNDFQKGDIAEGYSVSREKKESFPLTVTSAQKNPTAFYLCASSIRPLGEQFFGPGTRLTVL.

This chain joins TRBV7-6 and TRBJ1-5; a weak D match, TRBD1 (5 bases). This CDR3 comprises 15 residues. In germline, CDR1 is SGHVS, CDR2 FNYEAQ. Trimming left V 6 bases short and J 4 bases short, with 16 bases between. The CDR3: CASSPGRGGNQPQHF. The CDR3 DNA reads as TGTGCCAGCAGTCCAGGGAGGGGAGGGAATCAGCCCCAGCATTTT.